This is a list of T cell receptor beta chains from one sample in a study of blood T cell repertoires in COVID-19. Generated by immunoSEQ multiplex PCR, the TCRdb table keeps only in-frame clones and is missing some. The sample holds tens of thousands of clones, 85% to 90% seen once. Sequences were obtained from peripheral blood. The receptor source for this set is a man between 65 and 80 years old with active COVID-19. Each CDR3 is given with its conserved first and last residue. A D gene is named only where the DNA matches it firmly. A clone size is listed for some rows: how often the clone was seen (once, few, many), or a class if it is expanded.

V gene,J gene,D gene,clone size,CDR3 protein,CDR3 DNA
TRBV29-1,TRBJ1-5,.,.,CSVASRLNQPQHF,TGCAGCGTTGCTTCCAGGCTCAATCAGCCCCAGCATTTT
TRBV6-5,TRBJ1-1,.,few,CASSYSAGKAFF,TGTGCCAGCAGTTACTCGGCAGGGAAAGCTTTCTTT
TRBV5-4,TRBJ1-2,.,.,CASSLGRVKDYGYTF,TGTGCCAGCAGCTTGGGCAGGGTTAAGGATTATGGCTACACCTTC
TRBV27,TRBJ2-1,.,.,CASSFSYSGTARNEQFF,TGTGCCAGCAGTTTCTCCTATAGCGGGACAGCTAGGAATGAGCAGTTCTTC
TRBV19,TRBJ1-1,.,.,CASSTARGKDTEAFF,TGTGCCAGTAGTACCGCGCGGGGTAAGGACACTGAAGCTTTCTTT
TRBV18,TRBJ1-1,.,.,CASSPDNLNTEAFF,TGTGCCAGCTCACCAGACAACCTGAACACTGAAGCTTTCTTT
TRBV14,TRBJ2-7,TRBD1,.,CASSQSGGEAYEQYF,TGTGCCAGCAGCCAATCAGGGGGCGAAGCCTACGAGCAGTACTTC
TRBV29-1,TRBJ2-3,TRBD2,.,CSVARLAGATDTQYF,TGCAGCGTTGCCCGACTAGCGGGAGCGACAGATACGCAGTATTTT
TRBV9,TRBJ2-3,.,few,CASSVGGFADTQYF,TGTGCCAGCAGCGTAGGCGGGTTCGCAGATACGCAGTATTTT
TRBV6-5,TRBJ2-1,TRBD1,.,CASSYFLGQGNNEQFF,TGTGCCAGCAGTTACTTTCTGGGACAGGGCAACAATGAGCAGTTCTTC
TRBV19,TRBJ1-2,.,.,CATVGGATYGYTF,TGTGCCACCGTGGGAGGGGCGACCTATGGCTACACCTTC
TRBV27,TRBJ2-7,.,.,CASMGGASYEQYF,TGTGCCAGTATGGGGGGGGCCTCCTACGAGCAGTACTTC
TRBV19,TRBJ1-2,TRBD1,.,CATSRGQGIGYGYTF,TGTGCCACCTCTCGGGGACAGGGGATCGGCTATGGCTACACCTTC
TRBV28,TRBJ1-3,TRBD1,once,CASRDRVLGNTIYF,TGTGCCAGCAGAGACAGGGTACTTGGAAACACCATATATTTT
TRBV15,TRBJ1-1,TRBD1,.,CATSRDFSDRGPEAFF,TGTGCCACCAGCAGAGATTTCTCGGACAGGGGCCCTGAAGCTTTCTTT
TRBV6-5,TRBJ2-1,TRBD2,.,CASQAGALNGQFF,TGTGCCAGCCAAGCGGGAGCTTTGAATGGGCAGTTCTTC
TRBV28,TRBJ2-7,.,.,CASSLWGRFRGTNLYEQYF,TGTGCCAGCAGTTTATGGGGTAGGTTTCGCGGGACCAACCTATACGAGCAGTACTTC
TRBV6-5,TRBJ1-3,.,.,CASRGGAGNTIYF,TGTGCCAGCAGAGGAGGTGCTGGAAACACCATATATTTT
TRBV6-1,TRBJ2-7,TRBD2,.,CASSARTSGVPSYEQYF,TGTGCCAGCAGTGCTCGGACTAGCGGGGTTCCCTCCTACGAGCAGTACTTC
TRBV6-2/TRBV6-3,TRBJ2-1,.,.,CASSYSGGRRAEQFF,TGTGCCAGCAGTTACTCGGGGGGTAGGAGGGCTGAGCAGTTCTTC
TRBV21-1,TRBJ2-5,.,.,CASSEELAGPIQETQYF,TGTGCCAGCAGCGAGGAGCTAGCGGGACCCATTCAAGAGACCCAGTACTTC
TRBV7-9,TRBJ1-1,TRBD1,.,CASSLQTGLTEAFF,TGTGCCAGCAGCCTTCAGACAGGGTTGACTGAAGCTTTCTTT
TRBV7-8,TRBJ1-4,.,once,CASSLTATNEKLFF,TGTGCCAGCAGCTTGACAGCAACTAATGAAAAACTGTTTTTT
TRBV9,TRBJ2-6,.,.,CASSVALGSSGANVLTF,TGTGCCAGCAGCGTAGCTTTAGGGAGCTCTGGGGCCAACGTCCTGACTTTC
TRBV7-2,TRBJ2-3,.,.,CASSLGGGTHTDTQYF,TGTGCCAGCAGCCTAGGCGGCGGGACTCACACAGATACGCAGTATTTT
TRBV7-9,TRBJ2-5,TRBD1,.,CASSSTGVGETQYF,TGTGCCAGCAGCTCCACAGGGGTTGGCGAGACCCAGTACTTC
TRBV20-1,TRBJ1-4,.,few,CSASLGGVNEKLFF,TGCAGTGCTAGTTTAGGAGGGGTCAATGAAAAACTGTTTTTT
TRBV15,TRBJ1-2,TRBD1,.,CATSRVAPGTALANYGYTF,TGTGCCACCAGCAGAGTCGCCCCCGGGACAGCTTTAGCTAACTATGGCTACACCTTC
TRBV19,TRBJ2-3,.,.,CASSIVAQTDTQYF,TGTGCCAGTAGTATCGTGGCTCAGACAGATACGCAGTATTTT
TRBV7-6,TRBJ2-7,TRBD2,once,CASSSPLGGSYEQYF,TGTGCCAGCAGCTCCCCCCTAGGCGGGAGCTACGAGCAGTACTTC
TRBV19,TRBJ1-1,.,once,CASSWAGLGNTEAFF,TGTGCCAGTAGTTGGGCAGGCCTTGGGAACACTGAAGCTTTCTTT
TRBV3-1/TRBV3-2,TRBJ1-1,TRBD1,.,CASSDVTGVRGTEAFF,TGTGCCAGCAGCGACGTGACAGGGGTCCGAGGCACTGAAGCTTTCTTT
TRBV29-1,TRBJ2-7,TRBD1,.,CSVGIRQGVHEQYF,TGCAGCGTTGGGATTCGACAGGGGGTACACGAGCAGTACTTC
TRBV14,TRBJ2-1,.,.,CASSQVQGGHNEQFF,TGTGCCAGCAGCCAAGTACAGGGGGGGCACAATGAGCAGTTCTTC
TRBV2,TRBJ2-1,.,.,CASSEARGTYGDEQFF,TGTGCCAGCAGTGAAGCGAGGGGGACATATGGCGATGAGCAGTTCTTC
TRBV5-1,TRBJ2-3,TRBD1,.,CASSLGTGGEDTQYF,TGCGCCAGCAGCTTAGGGACAGGGGGCGAAGATACGCAGTATTTT
TRBV5-4,TRBJ2-3,.,.,CASSFPSSTDTQYF,TGTGCCAGCAGCTTTCCCTCCAGCACAGATACGCAGTATTTT
TRBV7-9,TRBJ1-1,.,.,CASSLEPRGRRTEAFF,TGTGCCAGCAGCTTAGAACCTAGGGGAAGGAGAACTGAAGCTTTCTTT
TRBV5-6,TRBJ1-2,TRBD1,.,CASSYRDRVGYAF,TGTGCCAGCAGCTACCGGGACAGGGTAGGGTACGCCTTC
TRBV28,TRBJ2-7,TRBD2,.,CASSLLFGGGTYEQYF,TGTGCCAGCAGTTTACTCTTTGGCGGGGGGACCTACGAGCAGTACTTC
TRBV19,TRBJ1-1,.,.,CASSTGVTNTEAFF,TGTGCCAGTAGTACCGGGGTTACGAACACTGAAGCTTTCTTT
TRBV5-6,TRBJ1-3,TRBD1,once,CASQQGTLSGNTIYF,TGTGCCAGCCAACAGGGGACACTCTCTGGAAACACCATATATTTT
TRBV19,TRBJ2-3,.,.,CASSISDTQYF,TGTGCCAGTAGTATCTCAGATACGCAGTATTTT
TRBV9,TRBJ2-1,TRBD2,.,CASSVGGRGTYNEQFF,TGTGCCAGCAGCGTAGGTGGGAGGGGTACCTACAATGAGCAGTTCTTC
TRBV25-1,TRBJ2-7,TRBD1,.,CASSTLSGPGQGGYEQYF,TGTGCCAGCAGTACGCTCTCCGGACCGGGACAGGGAGGGTACGAGCAGTACTTC
TRBV2,TRBJ1-1,.,.,CASSEGRVAHTEAFF,TGTGCCAGCAGTGAAGGCAGGGTTGCTCACACTGAAGCTTTCTTT
TRBV4-1,TRBJ1-1,.,.,CASSQDFPGNTKAFF,TGCGCCAGCAGCCAAGATTTTCCGGGGAACACTAAAGCTTTCTTT
TRBV10-3,TRBJ2-3,.,.,CAISPNRASTDTQYF,TGTGCCATCAGCCCGAACAGGGCCAGCACAGATACGCAGTATTTT
TRBV11-1,TRBJ2-2,TRBD2,.,CASSLKREAGTGELFF,TGTGCCAGCAGCTTAAAGCGGGAGGCCGGAACCGGGGAGCTGTTTTTT
TRBV10-1,TRBJ2-3,.,.,CASSESAGSTDTQYF,TGCGCCAGCAGTGAGTCGGCCGGGAGCACAGATACGCAGTATTTT
TRBV6-5,TRBJ2-1,.,.,CASSLKTVGYNEQFF,TGTGCCAGCAGTCTCAAGACAGTGGGCTACAATGAGCAGTTCTTC
TRBV15,TRBJ1-5,TRBD1,few,CATSEDSRGHQPQHF,TGTGCCACCAGCGAAGATTCAAGGGGGCATCAGCCCCAGCATTTT
TRBV28,TRBJ2-3,.,.,CASTSLTPGDTQYF,TGTGCCAGCACCTCCCTCACCCCGGGGGATACGCAGTATTTT
TRBV7-5,TRBJ2-2,.,.,CVRSLARGTSGRESNTGELFF,TGTGTCAGAAGCTTAGCGCGGGGGACTAGCGGGAGGGAATCGAACACCGGGGAGCTGTTTTTT
TRBV4-1,TRBJ1-2,TRBD1,.,CASNLLPDRGVGGYTF,TGCGCCAGCAACCTTCTTCCGGACAGGGGAGTTGGTGGCTACACCTTC